One and the same sample provided the 20 T cell receptor beta chains below, sequenced in a study of blood T cell repertoires in COVID-19. The assay was immunoSEQ multiplex PCR, and TCRdb's table has in-frame clones only and misses some. The sample shows 60,000 to 75,000 clones, approximately 80% of them seen only once. The sequenced sample consisted of peripheral blood. The receptors stem from a woman aged 65 to 85 with acute or convalescent COVID-19.

The CDR3 bases are TGTGCCAGCAGCCCGAGAGACGGGGGGACTGGAAACACCATATATTTT. It encodes CASSPRDGGTGNTIYF. The rearrangement links TRBV9 to TRBJ1-3; maybe TRBD1 (5 bases). This CDR3 contains 16 residues. Trimming took off 4 bases at V and 2 bases at J, with 16 bases between the two ends. Per the germline V gene, CDR1 is SGDLS and CDR2 is YYNGEE.

This clone was detected once. J is TRBJ2-7 and V is TRBV5-1; D is perhaps TRBD1 (5 bases). Germline lookup yields CDR1 SGHRS and CDR2 YFSETQ. V lost 3 bases and J 1 base, leaving 20 bases between the germline ends. The CDR3 sequence is 17 residues long. CDR3 coding DNA: TGCGCCAGCAGCTCAAGATTGAGGCAGGGCAGTTCCTACGAGCAGTACTTC. Its translation is CASSSRLRQGSSYEQYF.

The chain has TRBV2 and TRBJ2-1; weak D call: TRBD1 (6 bases). The CDR3 has 14 amino acids. V was clipped by 6 bases and J by 4 bases, with 13 bases between them. From germline, CDR1 is SNHLY and CDR2 FYNNEI. The CDR3 spells CASRGTRGYNEQFF. CDR3 nucleotides: TGTGCCAGCAGAGGTACTAGGGGGTACAATGAGCAGTTCTTC.

The chain employs TRBV10-1 and TRBJ2-7; TRBD2 matches at 9 bases. Germline V lookup: CDR1 WNHNN, CDR2 SYGVQD (reference sequence). The CDR3 runs 15 residues. The J segment lost 2 bases and the V segment lost 0 bases, leaving 2 bases of the junction unmatched. This CDR3 reads CASSESSGGPYEQYF. The CDR3 DNA reads as TGCGCCAGCAGTGAGTCTAGCGGGGGACCCTACGAGCAGTACTTC.

The chain employs TRBV9 and TRBJ2-3, with 12 bases fitting TRBD2. The J segment lost 4 bases and the V segment lost 4 bases, leaving 7 bases of the junction unmatched. The germline V gene has CDR1 SGDLS and CDR2 YYNGEE. This CDR3 is 16 amino acids long. Here the CDR3 DNA reads TGTGCCAGCAGCTCGAGAAGGACTAGCGGGGCAGATACGCAGTATTTT. Its translation is CASSSRRTSGADTQYF.

The chain employs TRBV7-9 and TRBJ2-4; weak D call: TRBD2 (5 bases). The CDR3 loop spans 13 amino acids. Germline CDR1 reads SEHNR; CDR2 reads FQNEAQ (reference sequence). Trimming removed 4 bases at V and 6 bases at J, with 10 bases between. DNA of the CDR3: TGTGCCAGCAGCTACGGGATTCCAAACATTCAGTACTTC. Translating gives CASSYGIPNIQYF.

This clone is a singleton in its sample. CDR3 protein: CASSQGRSGGAYEQFF. The CDR3 bases are TGTGCCAGCAGCCAGGGTAGGAGCGGGGGGGCTTATGAGCAGTTCTTC. The chain has TRBV4-2 and TRBJ2-1; TRBD2 aligns across 10 bases. Losses at the gene ends were 3 bases for V and 8 bases for J; bases not matched to a gene: 10. Germline CDR1 and CDR2: LGHNA and YNFKEQ. This CDR3 region has 16 residues.

The chain is built from TRBV7-7 and TRBJ1-1; D perhaps matches TRBD1 (5 bases). This CDR3 comprises 15 residues. Germline values: CDR1 SSHAT, CDR2 FNYEAQ (reference sequence). V was shortened by 1 base and J by 1 base, with 10 bases between the two germline ends. The CDR3 DNA follows: TGTGCCAGCAGCTTAGGTGGGGGGAAGAACACTGAAGCTTTCTTT. Translated: CASSLGGGKNTEAFF.

The V and J genes are TRBV12-2 and TRBJ1-1; whether TRBD1, the table's D call, matches the DNA was not checked. TRBV12-2 is designated a pseudogene. This CDR3 contains 19 residues. CDR3 sequence: CASRPGGALRGRGNTEAFF. The CDR3, as DNA: TGTGCAAGTCGCCCAGGTGGGGCCCTAAGAGGTAGAGGGAACACTGAAGCTTTCTTT.

In this sample, this clone turned up a few times. The rearrangement joins TRBV2 to TRBJ1-6; 8 bases match TRBD1. Germline V gene lookup returns CDR1 SNHLY and CDR2 FYNNEI. V lost 4 bases to trimming and J lost 7 bases; unmatched junction nucleotides: 6. This CDR3 has 15 amino acids. CDR3 coding DNA: TGTGCCAGCAGTGCGACAGGGGCTCGGAATTCACCCCTCCACTTT. The encoded protein is CASSATGARNSPLHF.

V is TRBV11-2 and J is TRBJ2-1; 9 bases match TRBD2. Trimming took 5 bases from V and 4 from J; bases not matched to a gene: 6. The CDR3 extends over 15 amino acids. The germline CDR1 and CDR2 sequences are SGHAT and FQNNGV. CDR3 DNA sequence: TGTGCCAGCAGCCTAAGCGGGGGGCCTTACAATGAGCAGTTCTTC. It yields the protein CASSLSGGPYNEQFF.

The chain employs TRBV5-4 and TRBJ2-3; D is unresolved. Trimming stripped 4 bases from V and 3 bases from J, with 6 bases between. Germline loops: CDR1 SGHNT, CDR2 YYREEE (reference sequence). The CDR3 totals 12 residues. CDR3 in DNA: TGTGCCAGCAGCGTAGAAACAGATACGCAGTATTTT. Amino acid sequence: CASSVETDTQYF.

This chain connects TRBV27 to TRBJ1-6; D may be TRBD1 (5 bases). CDR3 size: 16 residues. Looked up from germline, CDR1 is MNHEY and CDR2 is SMNVEV (reference sequence). Trimming removed 0 bases at V and 5 bases at J, with 11 bases between. CDR3: CASSLSPKGDNSPLHF. The CDR3 nucleotides read TGTGCCAGCAGTTTATCCCCAAAAGGGGATAATTCACCCCTCCACTTT.

This chain links TRBV18 with TRBJ2-7; TRBD1 matches 12 bases. V shed 3 bases and J 4 bases; nucleotides not matched to a gene: 4. The CDR3 loop spans 15 amino acids. The germline V gene has CDR1 KGHSH and CDR2 LQKENI. The CDR3 nucleotides are TGTGCCAGCTCACCCGGGGGACAGGGGGCTTACGAGCAGTACTTC. Translation gives CASSPGGQGAYEQYF.

This sequence joins TRBV7-2 and TRBJ2-3; 8 bases fit TRBD2. This CDR3 is built from 15 residues. With V trimmed by 1 base and J by 6 bases, 6 bases remained unmatched. Germline CDR1 reads SGHTA; CDR2 reads FQGNSA. This CDR3 is CASSLVAGGRDTQYF. DNA for the CDR3: TGTGCCAGCAGCTTAGTTGCGGGGGGTAGGGATACGCAGTATTTT.

The J gene is TRBJ2-3, the V gene TRBV9, with D possibly matching TRBD1 (5 bases). This CDR3 is built from 14 residues. Looked up from germline, CDR1 is SGDLS and CDR2 is YYNGEE. With 2 bases removed from V and 5 bases from J, the gap between germline ends came to 12 bases. DNA of the CDR3: TGTGCCAGCAGCGTGAACCGCAGGGAAGATACGCAGTATTTT. Translation: CASSVNRREDTQYF.

V usage is TRBV5-6 and J usage is TRBJ1-4, with 8 bases matching TRBD1. CDR3 length: 17 residues. CDR1 and CDR2 from the germline V gene are SGHDT and YYEEEE. V lost 0 bases and J lost 7; bases outside the gene matches: 11. Written as DNA, the CDR3 is TGTGCCAGCAGCTTGGCCCAGGGGGCTCGGGGCGGTGAAAAACTGTTTTTT. As protein: CASSLAQGARGGEKLFF.

This rearrangement joins TRBV6-5 to TRBJ1-1, with a weak D call TRBD1 (6 bases). Trimming took 5 bases from V and 4 from J, leaving 14 bases between them. Germline CDR1 MNHEY, CDR2 SVGAGI. This CDR3 is 14 amino acids long. The CDR3 reads CASSLLQGTTEAFF. The CDR3, as DNA: TGTGCCAGCAGTCTATTACAGGGAACCACTGAAGCTTTCTTT.

This rearrangement joins TRBV11-2 to TRBJ1-1; D is uncertain. The germline V gene encodes CDR1 SGHAT and CDR2 FQNNGV. The germline V and J ends were trimmed by 0 bases and 0 bases, with 11 bases remaining between them. The CDR3 contains 16 residues. The CDR3 reads CASSLDLPQMNTEAFF. The CDR3 region has the DNA TGTGCCAGCAGCTTAGATCTGCCACAAATGAACACTGAAGCTTTCTTT.

The chain combines TRBV5-1 with TRBJ1-1; TRBD1 agrees at 9 bases. V was clipped by 0 bases and J by 3 bases; unmatched bases: 3. Looked up from germline, CDR1 is SGHRS and CDR2 is YFSETQ. CDR3 size: 15 residues. The chain's CDR3 is CASSLAGQGYTEAFF. The DNA for the CDR3 is TGCGCCAGCAGCTTGGCGGGACAGGGTTACACTGAAGCTTTCTTT.